This T cell receptor (beta chain) was retrieved from a study of beta chain features in type 1 diabetes. Study conclusions and caveats: Patients with type 1 diabetes carried fewer insertions and had more deletions at their VDJ junctions. Comparison showed that naive, central memory and Treg TCRB repertoires appeared more similar among patients than among healthy donors. Whatever favoring of shorter templates PCR might show would apply equally to patients and controls. TCRB CDR3 length was moderately but significantly reduced in all four CD4+ subsets of Type 1 diabetes patients.

The sequenced template was cDNA made from the entire isolated RNA. TCRdb's copy holds only in-frame clones and misses some; the assay was immunoSEQ multiplex PCR. The sample lists under 300,000 clones, 25% to 30% occurring once. Of note for this clone: What it recognizes is unknown.

The CDR3 totals 14 residues. Germline V gene sequence: CDR1 SNHLY, CDR2 FYNNEI. V shed 6 bases, J shed 3 bases, and the junction held 4 bases outside the gene matches. The chain combines TRBV2 with TRBJ2-3, with TRBD2 identical over 9 bases. The receptor's source is a man younger than 40 in good health. The sequencing input was central memory CD4+ T cells from blood. The DNA of the CDR3 is TGTGCCAGCAGGAGGGCGGGAGGGACAGATACGCAGTATTTT. It encodes CASRRAGGTDTQYF. Filled out from reference TRBV2 and TRBJ2-3, the complete variable domain reads EPEVTQTPSHQVTQMGQEVILRCVPISNHLYFYWYRQILGQKVEFLVSFYNNEISEKSEIFDDQFSVERPDGSNFTLKIRSTKLEDSAMYFCASRRAGGTDTQYFGPGTRLTVL.